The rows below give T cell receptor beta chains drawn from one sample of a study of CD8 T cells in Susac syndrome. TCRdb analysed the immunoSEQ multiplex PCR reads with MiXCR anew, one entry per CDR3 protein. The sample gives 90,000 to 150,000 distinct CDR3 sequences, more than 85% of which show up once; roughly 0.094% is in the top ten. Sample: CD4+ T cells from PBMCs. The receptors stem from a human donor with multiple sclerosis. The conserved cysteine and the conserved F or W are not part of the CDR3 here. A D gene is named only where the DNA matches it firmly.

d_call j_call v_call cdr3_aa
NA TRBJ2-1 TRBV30 AWSGYNEQF
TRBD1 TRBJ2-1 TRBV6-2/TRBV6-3 ASSRHDRADNEQF
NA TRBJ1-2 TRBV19 ASSILQGSTNYGYT
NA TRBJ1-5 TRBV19 ASTIPGFYNQPQH
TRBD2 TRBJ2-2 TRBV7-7 ASRRGGHSGELF
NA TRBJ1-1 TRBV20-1 SARSGTEAF
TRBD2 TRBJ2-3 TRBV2 ASSVTGGSTDTQY
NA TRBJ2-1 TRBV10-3 AISSGNEQF
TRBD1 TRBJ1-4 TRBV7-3 ASSRDRGEKL
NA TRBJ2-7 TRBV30 ACRSLSGYEQY
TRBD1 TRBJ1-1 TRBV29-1 SVGREQGRTEAF
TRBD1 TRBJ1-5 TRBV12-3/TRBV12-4 ASRRDRVSQPQH
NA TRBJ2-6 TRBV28 ASSFPGSGANVLT
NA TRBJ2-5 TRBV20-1 SARGRTGGATETQY
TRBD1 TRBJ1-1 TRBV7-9 ASSAQGALNTEAF
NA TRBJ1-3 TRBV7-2 ASSSRDTGNTIY
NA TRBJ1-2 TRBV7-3 ASTAPGRQGGYT
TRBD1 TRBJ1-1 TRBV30 AWSPGGTVLNTEAF
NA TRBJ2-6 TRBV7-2 ASSLEAAGANVLT
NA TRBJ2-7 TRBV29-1 SVDAPGHEQY
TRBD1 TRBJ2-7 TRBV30 AWSQDRGSSYEQY
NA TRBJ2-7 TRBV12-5 ASGLVASREQY
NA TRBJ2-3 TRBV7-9 ASTLLVGSTDTQY
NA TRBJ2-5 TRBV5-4 ASSRDFQETQY
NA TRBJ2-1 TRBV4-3 ASSQEGTDNEQF
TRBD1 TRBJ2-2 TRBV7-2 ASSLGLDRTGRTGELF
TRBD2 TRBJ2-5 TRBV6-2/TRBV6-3 ASSYAGGGETQY
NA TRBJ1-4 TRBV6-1 ASSVTGTPHEKLF
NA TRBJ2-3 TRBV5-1 ASSFGLDTDTQY
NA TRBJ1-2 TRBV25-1 ASSDLGRNYGYT
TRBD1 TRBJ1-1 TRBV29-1 SVMTGVEAF
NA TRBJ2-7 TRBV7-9 ASRADRGLSSYEQY
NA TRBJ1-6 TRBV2 ASNVVSGPSYNSPLH
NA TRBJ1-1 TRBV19 ASSPPLGRNTEAF
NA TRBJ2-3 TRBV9 ASSVGQDHGTQY
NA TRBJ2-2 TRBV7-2 ASSPTGITGELF
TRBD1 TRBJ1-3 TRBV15 ATSRTGTGLLGNTIY
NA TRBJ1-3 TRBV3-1 ASSLPRNTIY
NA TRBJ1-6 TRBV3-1 ASSSREYNSPLH
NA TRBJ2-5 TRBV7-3 ASSLGGENQETQY
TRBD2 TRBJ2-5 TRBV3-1 ASSQGLAGGRETQY
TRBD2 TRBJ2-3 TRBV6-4 ASKLAGDTDTQY
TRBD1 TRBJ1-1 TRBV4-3 ASSQGGTENTEAF
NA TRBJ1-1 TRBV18 ASSPGGIEAF
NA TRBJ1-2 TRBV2 ASSESVRSDGYT
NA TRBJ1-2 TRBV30 AWSLGGGYT
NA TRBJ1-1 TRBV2 ATFWMNTEAF
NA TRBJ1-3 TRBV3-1 ASSQDLWTIY
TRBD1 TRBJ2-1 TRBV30 ALQLGQGQF
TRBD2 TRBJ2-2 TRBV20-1 SAPSGGATGELF
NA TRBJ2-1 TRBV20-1 SARDGPLNEQF
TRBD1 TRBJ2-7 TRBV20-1 SSTGTAYEQY
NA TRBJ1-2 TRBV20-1 SAPTGSYGYT
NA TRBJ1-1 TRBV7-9 ASSPLGGLGTF
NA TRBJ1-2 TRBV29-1 SVGRQTGYT
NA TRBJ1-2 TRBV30 AWSPRGGYT
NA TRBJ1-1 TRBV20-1 SAWGGTEAF
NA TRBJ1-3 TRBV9 ASSARDDSGNTIY
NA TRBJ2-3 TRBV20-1 SASDTGQYTQY
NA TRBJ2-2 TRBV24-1 ATSDLSSNTGELF